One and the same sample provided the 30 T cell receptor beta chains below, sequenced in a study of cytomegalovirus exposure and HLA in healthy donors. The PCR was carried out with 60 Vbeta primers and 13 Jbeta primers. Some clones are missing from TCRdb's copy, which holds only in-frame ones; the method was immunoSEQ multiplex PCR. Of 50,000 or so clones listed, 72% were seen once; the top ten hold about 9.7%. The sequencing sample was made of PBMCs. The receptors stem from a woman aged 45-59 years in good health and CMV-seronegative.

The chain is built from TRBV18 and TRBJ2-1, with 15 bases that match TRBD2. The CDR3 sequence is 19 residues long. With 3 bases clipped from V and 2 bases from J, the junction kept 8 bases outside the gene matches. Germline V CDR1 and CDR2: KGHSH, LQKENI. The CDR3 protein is CASSPWTSGGGSTYNEQFF. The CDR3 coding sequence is TGTGCCAGCTCACCGTGGACTAGCGGGGGGGGCTCTACCTACAATGAGCAGTTCTTC.

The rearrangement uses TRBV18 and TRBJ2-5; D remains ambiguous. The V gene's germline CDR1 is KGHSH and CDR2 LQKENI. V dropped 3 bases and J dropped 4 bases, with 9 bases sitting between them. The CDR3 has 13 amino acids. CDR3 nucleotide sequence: TGTGCCAGCTCACCTTGGCCGGGAGAGACCCAGTACTTC. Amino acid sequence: CASSPWPGETQYF.

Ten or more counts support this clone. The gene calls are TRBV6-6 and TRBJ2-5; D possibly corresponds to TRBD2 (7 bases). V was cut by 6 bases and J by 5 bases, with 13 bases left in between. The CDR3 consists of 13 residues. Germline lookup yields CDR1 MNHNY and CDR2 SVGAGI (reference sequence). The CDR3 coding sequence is TGTGCCAGCAGGCCGAAGGGGGGGGAGACCCAGTACTTC. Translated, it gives CASRPKGGETQYF.

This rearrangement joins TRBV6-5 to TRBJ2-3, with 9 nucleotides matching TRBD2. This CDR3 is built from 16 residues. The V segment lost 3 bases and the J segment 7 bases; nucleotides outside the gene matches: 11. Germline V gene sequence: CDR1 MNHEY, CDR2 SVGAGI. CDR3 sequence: CASSYAGAGGLYTQYF. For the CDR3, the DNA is TGTGCCAGCAGTTATGCGGGGGCGGGGGGGCTATATACGCAGTATTTT.

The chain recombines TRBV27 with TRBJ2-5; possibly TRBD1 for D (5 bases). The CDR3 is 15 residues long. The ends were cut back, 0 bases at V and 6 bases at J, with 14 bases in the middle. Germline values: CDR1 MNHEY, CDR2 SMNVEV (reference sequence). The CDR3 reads CASSLSSGILKTQYF. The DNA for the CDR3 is TGTGCCAGCAGTTTATCCTCAGGGATTTTGAAGACCCAGTACTTC.

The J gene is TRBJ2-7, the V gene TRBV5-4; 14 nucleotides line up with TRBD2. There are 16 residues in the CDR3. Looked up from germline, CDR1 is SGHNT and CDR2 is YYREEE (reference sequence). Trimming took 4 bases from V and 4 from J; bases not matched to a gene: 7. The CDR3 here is CASSQGTSGGEYEQYF. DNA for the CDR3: TGTGCCAGCAGCCAGGGGACTAGCGGGGGAGAGTACGAGCAGTACTTC. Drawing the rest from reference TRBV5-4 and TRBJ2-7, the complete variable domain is ETGVTQSPTHLIKTRGQQVTLRCSSQSGHNTVSWYQQALGQGPQFIFQYYREEENGRGNFPPRFSGLQFPNYSSELNVNALELDDSALYLCASSQGTSGGEYEQYFGPGTRLTVT.

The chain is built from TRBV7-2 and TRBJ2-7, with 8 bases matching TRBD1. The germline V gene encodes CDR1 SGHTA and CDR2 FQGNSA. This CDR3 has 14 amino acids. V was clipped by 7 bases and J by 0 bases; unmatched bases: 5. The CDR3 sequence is CASTPDRASYEQYF. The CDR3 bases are TGTGCCAGCACCCCGGACAGGGCCTCCTACGAGCAGTACTTC. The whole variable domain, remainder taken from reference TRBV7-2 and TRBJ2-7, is GAGVSQSPSNKVTEKGKDVELRCDPISGHTALYWYRQSLGQGLEFLIYFQGNSAPDKSGLPSDRFSAERTGGSVSTLTIQRTQQEDSAVYLCASTPDRASYEQYFGPGTRLTVT.

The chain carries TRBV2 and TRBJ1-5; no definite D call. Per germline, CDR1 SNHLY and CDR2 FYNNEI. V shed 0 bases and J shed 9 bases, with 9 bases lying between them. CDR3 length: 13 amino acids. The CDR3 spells CASSEARRGPQHF. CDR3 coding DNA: TGTGCCAGCAGTGAAGCCCGACGGGGGCCCCAGCATTTT.

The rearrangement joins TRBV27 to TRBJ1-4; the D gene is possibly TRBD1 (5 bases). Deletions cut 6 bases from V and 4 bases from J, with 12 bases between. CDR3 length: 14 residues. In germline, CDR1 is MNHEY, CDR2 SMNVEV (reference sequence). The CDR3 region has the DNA TGTGCCAGCAGCCCGGGGCGGGGTAATGAAAAACTGTTTTTT. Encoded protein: CASSPGRGNEKLFF.

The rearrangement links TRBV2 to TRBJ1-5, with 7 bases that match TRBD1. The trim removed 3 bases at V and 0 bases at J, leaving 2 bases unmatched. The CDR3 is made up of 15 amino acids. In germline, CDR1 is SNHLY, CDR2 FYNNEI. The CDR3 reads CASSEGQYSNQPQHF. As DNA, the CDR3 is TGTGCCAGCAGTGAGGGACAGTATAGCAATCAGCCCCAGCATTTT.

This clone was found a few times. The CDR3 nucleotides are TGTGCCAGCAGCTACGACCCAGGGTCTAACTATGGCTACACCTTC. Residues: CASSYDPGSNYGYTF. The chain employs TRBV6-5 and TRBJ1-2, with a possible D match to TRBD1 (5 bases). Germline V gives CDR1 MNHEY, CDR2 SVGAGI. The CDR3 has 15 amino acids. Trimming cost V 6 bases and J 0 bases, with 14 bases left between them.

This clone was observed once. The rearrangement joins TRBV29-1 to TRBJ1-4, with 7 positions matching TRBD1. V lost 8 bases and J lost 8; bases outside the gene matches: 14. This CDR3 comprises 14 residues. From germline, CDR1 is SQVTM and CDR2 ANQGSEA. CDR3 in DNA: TGCAGCTTATGGGACAGATCTAGGCGGGAAAAACTGTTTTTT. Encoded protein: CSLWDRSRREKLFF. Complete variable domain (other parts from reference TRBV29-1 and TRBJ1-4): SAVISQKPSRDICQRGTSLTIQCQVDSQVTMMFWYRQQPGQSLTLIATANQGSEATYESGFVIDKFPISRPNLTFSTLTVSNMSPEDSSIYLCSLWDRSRREKLFFGSGTQLSVL.

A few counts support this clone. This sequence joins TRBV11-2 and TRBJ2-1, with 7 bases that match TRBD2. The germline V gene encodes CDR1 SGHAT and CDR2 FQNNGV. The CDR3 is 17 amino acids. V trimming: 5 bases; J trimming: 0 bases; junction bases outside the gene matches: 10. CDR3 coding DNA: TGTGCCAGCAGCCGGGGCCCTGGGGGGGGCTCCTACAATGAGCAGTTCTTC. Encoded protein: CASSRGPGGGSYNEQFF.

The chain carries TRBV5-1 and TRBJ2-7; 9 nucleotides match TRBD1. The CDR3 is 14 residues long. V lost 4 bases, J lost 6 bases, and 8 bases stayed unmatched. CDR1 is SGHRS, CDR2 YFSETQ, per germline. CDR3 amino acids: CASSSRDRVGEQYF. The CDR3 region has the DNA TGCGCCAGCAGCAGCCGGGACAGGGTCGGCGAGCAGTACTTC.

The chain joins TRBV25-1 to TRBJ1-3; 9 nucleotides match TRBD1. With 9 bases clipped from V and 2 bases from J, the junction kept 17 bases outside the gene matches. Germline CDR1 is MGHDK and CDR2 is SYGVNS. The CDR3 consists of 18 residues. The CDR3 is CARQLPGTGTEPGNTIYF. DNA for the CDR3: TGTGCCAGGCAGCTCCCCGGGACAGGGACTGAACCTGGAAACACCATATATTTT.

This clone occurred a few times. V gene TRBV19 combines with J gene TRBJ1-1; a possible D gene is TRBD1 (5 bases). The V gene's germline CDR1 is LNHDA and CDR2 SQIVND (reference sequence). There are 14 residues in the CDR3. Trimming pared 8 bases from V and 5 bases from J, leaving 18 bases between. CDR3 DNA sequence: TGTGCCAGTTCTGGGACTTCGGGGGGGACTGAAGCTTTCTTT. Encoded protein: CASSGTSGGTEAFF.

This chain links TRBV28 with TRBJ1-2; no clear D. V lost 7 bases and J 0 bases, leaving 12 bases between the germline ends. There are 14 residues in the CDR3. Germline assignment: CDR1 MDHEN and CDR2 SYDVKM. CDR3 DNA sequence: TGTGCCAGCATGAGAGGCAGTACTAACTATGGCTACACCTTC. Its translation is CASMRGSTNYGYTF.

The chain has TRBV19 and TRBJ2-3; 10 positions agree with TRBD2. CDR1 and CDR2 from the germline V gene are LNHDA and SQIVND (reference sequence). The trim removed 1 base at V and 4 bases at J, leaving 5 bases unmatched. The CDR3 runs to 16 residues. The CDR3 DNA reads TGTGCCAGTAGTATAGGTACTCTAGCGGGGGCAGATACGCAGTATTTT. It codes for CASSIGTLAGADTQYF.

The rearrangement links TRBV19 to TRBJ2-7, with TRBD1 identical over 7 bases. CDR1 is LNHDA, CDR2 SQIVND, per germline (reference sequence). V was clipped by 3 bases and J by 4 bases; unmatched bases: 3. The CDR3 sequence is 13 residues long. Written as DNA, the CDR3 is TGTGCCAGTAGTATGGTACAGGGGTACGAGCAGTACTTC. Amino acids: CASSMVQGYEQYF.

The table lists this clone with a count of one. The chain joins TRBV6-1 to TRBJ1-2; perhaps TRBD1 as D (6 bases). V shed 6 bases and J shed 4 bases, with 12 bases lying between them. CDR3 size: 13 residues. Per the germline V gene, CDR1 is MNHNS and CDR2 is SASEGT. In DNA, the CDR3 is TGTGCCAGCAGGCCGACCAGGGGCTATGGCTACACCTTC. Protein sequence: CASRPTRGYGYTF.

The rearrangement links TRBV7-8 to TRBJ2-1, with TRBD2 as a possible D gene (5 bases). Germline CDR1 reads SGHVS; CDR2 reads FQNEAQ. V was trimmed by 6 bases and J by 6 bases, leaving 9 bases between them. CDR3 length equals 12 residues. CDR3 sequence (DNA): TGTGCCAGCAGAGGACTCCTCAATGAGCAGTTCTTC. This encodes CASRGLLNEQFF.

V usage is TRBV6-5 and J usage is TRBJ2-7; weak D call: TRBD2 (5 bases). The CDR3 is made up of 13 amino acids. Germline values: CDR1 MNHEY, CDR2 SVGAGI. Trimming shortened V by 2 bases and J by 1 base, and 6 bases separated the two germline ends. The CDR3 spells CASSYEGSYEQYF. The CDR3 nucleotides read TGTGCCAGCAGTTACGAGGGTTCCTACGAGCAGTACTTC.

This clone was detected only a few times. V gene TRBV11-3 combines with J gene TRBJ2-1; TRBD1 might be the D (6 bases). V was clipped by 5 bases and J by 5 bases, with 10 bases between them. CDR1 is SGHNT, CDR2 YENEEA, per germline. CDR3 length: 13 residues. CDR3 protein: CASSPGQNNEQFF. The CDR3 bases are TGTGCCAGCAGCCCTGGACAGAACAATGAGCAGTTCTTC.

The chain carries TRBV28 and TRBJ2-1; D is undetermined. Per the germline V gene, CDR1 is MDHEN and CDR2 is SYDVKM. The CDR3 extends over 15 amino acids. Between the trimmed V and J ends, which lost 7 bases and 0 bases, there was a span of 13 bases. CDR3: CASTTVVNSYNEQFF. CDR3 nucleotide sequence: TGTGCCAGCACTACAGTTGTAAACTCCTACAATGAGCAGTTCTTC.

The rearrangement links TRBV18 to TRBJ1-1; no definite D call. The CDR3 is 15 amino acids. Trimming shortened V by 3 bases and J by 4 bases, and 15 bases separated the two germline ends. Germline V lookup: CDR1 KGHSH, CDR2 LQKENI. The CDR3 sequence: CASSPDEGRGTEAFF. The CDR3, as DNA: TGTGCCAGCTCACCTGATGAGGGCCGGGGCACTGAAGCTTTCTTT.

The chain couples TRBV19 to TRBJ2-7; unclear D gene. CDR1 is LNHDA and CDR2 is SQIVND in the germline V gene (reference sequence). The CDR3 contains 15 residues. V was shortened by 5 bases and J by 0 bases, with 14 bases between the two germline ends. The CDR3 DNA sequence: TGTGCCAGTAGTTTACCAGGCGCGAGCTCCTACGAGCAGTACTTC. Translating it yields CASSLPGASSYEQYF.

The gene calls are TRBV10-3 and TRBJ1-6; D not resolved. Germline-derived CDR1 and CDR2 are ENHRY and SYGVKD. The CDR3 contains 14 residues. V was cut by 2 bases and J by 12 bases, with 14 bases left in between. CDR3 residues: CAISEVGAREPLHF. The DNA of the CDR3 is TGTGCCATCAGTGAGGTCGGCGCGAGGGAACCCCTCCACTTT.

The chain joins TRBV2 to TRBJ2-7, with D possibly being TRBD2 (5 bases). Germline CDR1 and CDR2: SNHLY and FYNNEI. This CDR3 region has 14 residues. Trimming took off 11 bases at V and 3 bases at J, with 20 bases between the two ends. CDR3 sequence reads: CAGGSQTRNYEQYF. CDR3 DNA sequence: TGTGCCGGAGGATCTCAGACAAGAAACTACGAGCAGTACTTC.

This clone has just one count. CDR3 residues: CSVEAQGVYEQYF. The CDR3 nucleotides read TGCAGCGTTGAAGCCCAAGGAGTCTACGAGCAGTACTTC. This rearrangement joins TRBV29-1 to TRBJ2-7; D is uncertain. The CDR3 length is 13 residues. Germline CDR1 reads SQVTM; CDR2 reads ANQGSEA. The V and J ends lost 1 base and 3 bases respectively, with 10 bases between them.

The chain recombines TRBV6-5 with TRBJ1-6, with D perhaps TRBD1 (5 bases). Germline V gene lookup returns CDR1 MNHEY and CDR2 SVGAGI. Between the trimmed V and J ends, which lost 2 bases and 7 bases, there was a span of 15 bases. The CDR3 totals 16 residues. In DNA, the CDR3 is TGTGCCAGCAGTTACGGGGTACCTGGGGCAAATTCACCCCTCCACTTT. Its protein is CASSYGVPGANSPLHF.